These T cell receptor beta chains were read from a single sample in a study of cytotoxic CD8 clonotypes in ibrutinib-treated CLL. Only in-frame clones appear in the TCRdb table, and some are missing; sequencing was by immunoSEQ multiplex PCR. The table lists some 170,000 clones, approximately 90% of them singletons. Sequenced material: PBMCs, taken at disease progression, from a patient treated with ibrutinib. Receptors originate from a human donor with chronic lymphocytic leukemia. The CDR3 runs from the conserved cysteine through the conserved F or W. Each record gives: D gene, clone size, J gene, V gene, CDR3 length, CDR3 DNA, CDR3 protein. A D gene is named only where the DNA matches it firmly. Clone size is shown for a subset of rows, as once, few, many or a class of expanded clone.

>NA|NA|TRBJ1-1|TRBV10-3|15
TGTGCCATCAGTGAGTCCGGGCAGGGGAGGGGTGAAGCTTTCTTT
CAISESGQGRGEAFF
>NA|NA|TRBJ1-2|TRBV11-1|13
TGTGCCAGCAGCTTAGGGCAGGACTATGGCTACACCTTC
CASSLGQDYGYTF
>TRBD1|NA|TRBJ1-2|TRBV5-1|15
TGCGCCAGCAGCTACGGACAGGCATCTAACTATGGCTACACCTTC
CASSYGQASNYGYTF
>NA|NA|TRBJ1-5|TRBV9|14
TGTGCCAGCAGCGTATGGGGGGGAGGTCAGCCCCAGCATTTT
CASSVWGGGQPQHF
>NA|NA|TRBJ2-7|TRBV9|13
TGTGCCAGCAGCGTAGATGGGGAGTACGAGCAGTACTTC
CASSVDGEYEQYF
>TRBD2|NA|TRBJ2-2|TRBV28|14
TGTGCCAGCTGGCGGGGGGCGAGAACCGGGGAGCTGTTTTTT
CASWRGARTGELFF
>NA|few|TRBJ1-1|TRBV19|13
TGTGCCAGTAGTCGACAGGAGAACACTGAAGCTTTCTTT
CASSRQENTEAFF
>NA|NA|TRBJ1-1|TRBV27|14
TGTGCCAGCAGTTCTAACTGGGTTGGAACTGAAGCTTTCTTT
CASSSNWVGTEAFF
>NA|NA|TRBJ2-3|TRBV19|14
TGTGCCACCAACGGAGCGATAGGTACAGATACGCAGTATTTT
CATNGAIGTDTQYF
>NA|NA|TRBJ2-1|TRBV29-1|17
TGCAGCGTTGAAACTCGTTTGGGGCTTTGGTCCTACAATGAGCAGTTCTTC
CSVETRLGLWSYNEQFF
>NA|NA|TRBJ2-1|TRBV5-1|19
TGCGCCAGCAGCTTAATGTTTGATCTCCGTTGGCCTCGGGACAATGAGCAGTTCTTC
CASSLMFDLRWPRDNEQFF
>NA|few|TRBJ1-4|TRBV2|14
TGTGCCAGCAGTGAGTTACAGCCCGGGGAAAAACTGTTTTTT
CASSELQPGEKLFF
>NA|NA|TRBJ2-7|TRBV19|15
TGTGCCAGAGTCAAAGGACTACCTTGTTGCTACGAGCAGTACTTC
CARVKGLPCCYEQYF
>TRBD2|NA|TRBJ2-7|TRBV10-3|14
TGTGCCATCAGTGAAGCGGGGAGCTCCTACGAGCAGTACTTC
CAISEAGSSYEQYF
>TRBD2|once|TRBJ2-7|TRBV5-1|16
TGCGCCAGCAGCTTGGCTGGGAGCGGGACTTTCTACGAGCAGTACTTC
CASSLAGSGTFYEQYF
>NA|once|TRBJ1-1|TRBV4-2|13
TGTGCCAGCAGCTTGGGACGGTTGTCTGAAGCTTTCTTT
CASSLGRLSEAFF
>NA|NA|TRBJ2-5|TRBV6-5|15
TGTGCCAGCAGTCGAGCCGGAGGGGGGCTGGAGACCCAGTACTTC
CASSRAGGGLETQYF
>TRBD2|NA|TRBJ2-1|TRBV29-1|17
TGCAGCGTTGAGGCTAGCGGGAGGTTCTACTCCTACAATGAGCAGTTCTTC
CSVEASGRFYSYNEQFF
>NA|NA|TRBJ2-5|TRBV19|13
TGTGCCAGTAGTATCCAGGGTCAAGAGACCCAGTACTTC
CASSIQGQETQYF
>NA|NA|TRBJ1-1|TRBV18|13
TGTGCCAGCTCACCCTTGAGGGGCACTGAAGCTTTCTTT
CASSPLRGTEAFF
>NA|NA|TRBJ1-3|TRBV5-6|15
TGTGCCAGCAGCTTAAGAGGCTTCTCTGGAAACACCATATATTTT
CASSLRGFSGNTIYF
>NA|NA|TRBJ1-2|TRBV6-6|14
TGTGCCAGCAGTTTGCGGACCTCTAACTATGGCTACACCTTC
CASSLRTSNYGYTF
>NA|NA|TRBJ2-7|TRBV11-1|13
TGTGCCAGCAGCTTAGGACTCTCCCACGAGCAGTACTTC
CASSLGLSHEQYF
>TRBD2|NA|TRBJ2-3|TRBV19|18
TGTGCCAGTAGTTTAAAGGCTCCTACTAGCGGACGCACAGATACGCAGTATTTT
CASSLKAPTSGRTDTQYF
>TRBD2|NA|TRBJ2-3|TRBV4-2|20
TGTGCCAGCAGCCAAGATTGGACTAGCGGGCCGGGGGGAGGGACAGATACGCAGTATTTT
CASSQDWTSGPGGGTDTQYF
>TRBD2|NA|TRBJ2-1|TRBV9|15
TGTGCCAGCAGCAAACTAGCGGGAGGAGACAATGAGCAGTTCTTC
CASSKLAGGDNEQFF